Listed here is a single T cell receptor beta chain. The repertoire was sequenced with immunoSEQ multiplex PCR; TCRdb's copy has only in-frame clones and lacks some. The table lists 1,500,000 or so clones, over 95% of them singletons. The sample belongs to a study of shared clonotypes between healthy human individuals. The CDR3 sequence is 12 residues long. Germline-derived CDR1 and CDR2 are LGHNA and YSLEER. V shed 0 bases and J shed 8 bases, with 5 bases lying between them. The chain uses TRBV4-3 and TRBJ2-1; no definite D call. The TCR originated in a man aged 25-45 years in good health. The sequenced sample was naive CD4+ T cells sorted from blood. Subset meaning: CD45RA+ positively selected. The CDR3 DNA sequence: TGCGCCAGCAGCCAAGACCGGGATGAGCAGTTCTTC. Amino acids: CASSQDRDEQFF.